Following are 20 T cell receptor beta chains from one sample sequenced in a study of T cells in tuberculosis. Clones were sequenced by immunoSEQ multiplex PCR, and TCRdb holds only the in-frame ones, with some missing. The sample shows just under 45,000 clones, around 94% of them seen only once. Sequences were obtained from PBMCs. Every receptor here comes from a donor between 10 and 29 years old with latent tuberculosis or without tuberculosis infection. Some clones in this sample may be carry-over from other donors' samples.

The gene calls are TRBV28 and TRBJ1-1, with D hard to call. This CDR3 has 14 residues. Trimming left V 6 bases short and J 0 bases short, with 11 bases between. Germline-derived CDR1 and CDR2 are MDHEN and SYDVKM. The CDR3 sequence: CASRKGGMNTEAFF. The CDR3 region has the DNA TGTGCCAGCAGAAAAGGAGGTATGAACACTGAAGCTTTCTTT.

This clone appeared a few times. J is TRBJ1-2 and V is TRBV2; TRBD1 is a possible D gene (5 bases). The V and J ends lost 6 bases and 8 bases respectively, with 16 bases between them. Per germline, CDR1 SNHLY and CDR2 FYNNEI. There are 13 residues in the CDR3. The CDR3 sequence: CASSSRGGRGYTF. The DNA of the CDR3 is TGTGCCAGCAGCTCCCGGGGGGGTCGGGGCTACACCTTC.

This clone was counted once. The rearrangement links TRBV7-2 to TRBJ2-3, with 11 positions matching TRBD2. CDR1 and CDR2 from the germline V gene are SGHTA and FQGNSA. The V segment lost 5 bases and the J segment 5 bases; nucleotides outside the gene matches: 6. The CDR3 consists of 15 residues. For the CDR3, the DNA is TGTGCCAGCAGCCTCATAGCGGGAGGGCAAGATACGCAGTATTTT. Its protein is CASSLIAGGQDTQYF.

This clone appeared a single time. The J gene is TRBJ1-2, the V gene TRBV7-9; D remains unclear. Trimming removed 5 bases from V and 12 bases from J, with 16 bases in between. The CDR3 is 12 amino acids. Germline CDR1 is SEHNR and CDR2 is FQNEAQ (reference sequence). The CDR3 bases are TGTGCCAGCAGCGAACGAGGGCCTGGGCACACCTTC. Translation: CASSERGPGHTF.

This chain joins TRBV7-8 and TRBJ2-5, with TRBD2 identical over 8 bases. The CDR3 runs to 15 residues. J gave up 5 bases and V 5 bases, and 10 bases lay outside the gene matches. Per the germline V gene, CDR1 is SGHVS and CDR2 is FQNEAQ. The CDR3 region is CASSSRAGALETQYF. In DNA, the CDR3 is TGTGCCAGCAGCAGCCGAGCGGGAGCACTGGAGACCCAGTACTTC.

The chain joins TRBV4-1 to TRBJ1-1; 7 bases fit TRBD1. The CDR3 length is 20 residues. The trim removed 2 bases at V and 0 bases at J, leaving 18 bases unmatched. Germline CDR1 MGHRA, CDR2 YSYEKL. CDR3 in DNA: TGCGCCAGCAGCCAACCAGCCCTCGCCAGGGGGTCGGCGCTGAACACTGAAGCTTTCTTT. Its protein product is CASSQPALARGSALNTEAFF.

The chain has TRBV10-1 and TRBJ1-5; D not resolved. Germline values: CDR1 WNHNN, CDR2 SYGVQD (reference sequence). The CDR3 is made up of 12 amino acids. V lost 3 bases, J lost 5 bases, and 5 bases lay in between. CDR3 amino acids: CASSDGDQPQHF. The CDR3 DNA reads TGCGCCAGCAGTGACGGAGATCAGCCCCAGCATTTT.

The genes are TRBV9 and TRBJ1-2, with D perhaps TRBD1 (6 bases). V was cut by 4 bases and J by 3 bases, with 16 bases left in between. The CDR3 has 15 amino acids. Per the germline V gene, CDR1 is SGDLS and CDR2 is YYNGEE. The CDR3 here is CASSPSGGGHYGYTF. As DNA, the CDR3 is TGTGCCAGCAGCCCCTCGGGGGGGGGCCACTATGGCTACACCTTC.

The rearrangement uses TRBV7-2 and TRBJ2-7, with a weak D call TRBD2 (5 bases). V gave up 5 bases and J gave up 11 bases, with 19 bases separating them. This CDR3 has 13 amino acids. The germline V gene encodes CDR1 SGHTA and CDR2 FQGNSA. This CDR3 reads CASSTYAPGIEYF. As DNA, the CDR3 is TGTGCCAGCAGCACGTACGCGCCGGGGATAGAGTACTTC.

The chain has TRBV18 and TRBJ2-2; the match to TRBD2 covers 8 bases. The V segment lost 0 bases and the J segment 6 bases; nucleotides outside the gene matches: 6. Germline assignment: CDR1 KGHSH and CDR2 LQKENI. The CDR3 is 16 residues long. The CDR3 is CASSPPTAGVPGELFF. CDR3 nucleotides: TGTGCCAGCTCACCACCGACAGCGGGAGTCCCCGGGGAGCTGTTTTTT.

The CDR3 spells CASSIKSSYEQYF. The CDR3 DNA reads as TGTGCCAGTAGTATAAAGAGCTCCTACGAGCAGTACTTC. This rearrangement joins TRBV19 to TRBJ2-7; no definite D call. The CDR3 contains 13 residues. Germline V gives CDR1 LNHDA, CDR2 SQIVND (reference sequence). V lost 2 bases and J 0 bases, leaving 5 bases between the germline ends.

The chain carries TRBV29-1 and TRBJ2-3; 8 positions match TRBD2. Germline V gene lookup returns CDR1 SQVTM and CDR2 ANQGSEA. Trimming removed 7 bases from V and 8 bases from J; junction bases left unmatched: 2. This CDR3 region has 10 residues. The CDR3 spells CSGGTSTQYF. DNA of the CDR3: TGCAGCGGGGGGACTAGTACGCAGTATTTT.

The V gene is TRBV15, the J gene TRBJ2-7, with 8 bases aligning to TRBD1. Germline-derived CDR1 and CDR2 are LNHNV and YYDKDF (reference sequence). V was clipped by 0 bases and J by 0 bases; unmatched bases: 4. This CDR3 has 16 amino acids. As DNA, the CDR3 is TGTGCCACCAGCAGAGATCGGACAGGGAGCTCCTACGAGCAGTACTTC. Protein: CATSRDRTGSSYEQYF.

A single count supports this clone. V is TRBV4-2 and J is TRBJ2-3, with D uncertain. The CDR3 has 15 residues. Trimming pared 0 bases from V and 0 bases from J, leaving 7 bases between. The germline V gene encodes CDR1 LGHNA and CDR2 YNFKEQ. The CDR3 DNA reads as TGTGCCAGCAGCCAAGATCTTTCTAGCACAGATACGCAGTATTTT. It translates to CASSQDLSSTDTQYF.

This rearrangement joins TRBV7-9 to TRBJ2-5; 10 positions match TRBD2. With 2 bases clipped from V and 4 bases from J, the junction kept 4 bases outside the gene matches. CDR1 SEHNR and CDR2 FQNEAQ come from the germline V gene (reference sequence). This CDR3 spans 15 amino acids. The CDR3 sequence: CASSLLAGAVETQYF. For the CDR3, the DNA is TGTGCCAGCAGCTTACTAGCGGGAGCCGTAGAGACCCAGTACTTC.

This chain connects TRBV10-3 to TRBJ2-7, with 11 positions matching TRBD2. The V gene's germline CDR1 is ENHRY and CDR2 SYGVKD. V lost 2 bases and J lost 4; bases outside the gene matches: 7. The CDR3 loop spans 16 amino acids. CDR3 in amino acids: CAISETGLAGHYEQYF. CDR3 nucleotide sequence: TGTGCCATCAGTGAGACTGGACTAGCGGGCCATTACGAGCAGTACTTC.

The V gene is TRBV9, the J gene TRBJ2-1, with D possibly matching TRBD1 (5 bases). Trimming took 4 bases from V and 3 from J, leaving 17 bases between them. The germline gives CDR1 SGDLS, CDR2 YYNGEE. The CDR3 loop spans 16 amino acids. CDR3 sequence: CASSPRWSGFYNEQFF. Here the CDR3 DNA reads TGTGCCAGCAGCCCACGATGGTCAGGGTTCTACAATGAGCAGTTCTTC.

The CDR3 bases are TGTGCCACCAGCCCCGCAGGGGGCTCCTACGAGCAGTACTTC. This translates into CATSPAGGSYEQYF. The genes are TRBV15 and TRBJ2-7; 7 nucleotides match TRBD1. Per germline, CDR1 LNHNV and CDR2 YYDKDF (reference sequence). The junction had 4 bases not matched to a gene; V was cut back by 5 bases and J by 0 bases. This CDR3 contains 14 residues.

The chain has TRBV4-2 and TRBJ1-1, with D tentatively TRBD1 (5 bases). This CDR3 region has 13 residues. The V gene lost 4 bases and the J gene lost 1 base, with 7 bases spanning the gap. From germline, CDR1 is LGHNA and CDR2 YNFKEQ. CDR3 residues: CASSLGQNTEAFF. CDR3 sequence (DNA): TGTGCCAGCAGCCTCGGACAGAACACTGAAGCTTTCTTT.

V gene TRBV28 combines with J gene TRBJ2-2, with TRBD1 identical over 8 bases. Looked up from germline, CDR1 is MDHEN and CDR2 is SYDVKM. V lost 3 bases and J lost 5; bases outside the gene matches: 8. The CDR3 sequence is 16 residues long. The CDR3 DNA sequence: TGTGCCAGCAGTTTCCTGGACAGGGAATTTACCGGGGAGCTGTTTTTT. Translating gives CASSFLDREFTGELFF.